Below are 10 T cell receptor beta chains sequenced from a single sample in a study of regulatory T cells in long-lasting Graves disease. Time point specified: newly diagnosed GD, antithyroid drugs for less than 3 months. There was RNA extracted from PBMCs, and the TCR library was made from it. The authors built TCR beta libraries using iRepertoire HTBI primers and Arm-PCR of CDR3 regions. TCRdb reprocessed the multiplex PCR reads via MiXCR and lists one record per CDR3 protein. The repertoire holds 550,000 to 700,000 distinct CDR3 sequences, with about 16% as singletons. The sample also formed part of further work on T cells in Graves' hyperthyroidism and ophthalmopathy.

Material: peripheral blood mononuclear cells (PBMCs), obtained at new diagnosis, from a patient treated with antithyroid drugs. The receptors shown here come from a young man with Graves disease.

A word on this clonotype: One base away lies a much larger clone, so this may be a sequencing read error. The chain combines TRBV20-1 with TRBJ2-1; 9 bases line up with TRBD2. The CDR3 runs to 13 residues. V lost 6 bases and J lost 10; bases outside the gene matches: 10. Germline V gene lookup returns CDR1 DFQATT and CDR2 SNEGSKA (reference sequence). The CDR3 DNA reads TGCAGTGCCAGGACTAGCGAATCCTACGAGCAGTTCTTC. Its protein product is CSARTSESYEQFF.

The V gene is TRBV7-2, the J gene TRBJ1-4, with D possibly TRBD1 on 6 matching bases. The CDR3 loop spans 15 amino acids. Germline assignment: CDR1 SGHTA and CDR2 FQGNSA. V was trimmed by 4 bases and J by 4 bases, leaving 13 bases between them. CDR3 in amino acids: CASSSGAGSNEKLFF. The CDR3 nucleotides read TGTGCCAGCAGCTCAGGGGCAGGCAGTAATGAAAAACTGTTTTTT.

This clonotype has ten or more counts. This chain uses TRBV2 with TRBJ1-2; no reliable D call. Trimming pared 4 bases from V and 4 bases from J, leaving 16 bases between. The CDR3 is 15 residues long. CDR1 is SNHLY and CDR2 is FYNNEI in the germline V gene. CDR3 region: CASSASREQLYGYTF. The CDR3 region has the DNA TGTGCCAGCAGTGCGAGTCGGGAACAGCTCTATGGCTACACCTTC. Variable domain in full (rest from reference TRBV2 and TRBJ1-2): EPEVTQTPSHQVTQMGQEVILRCVPISNHLYFYWYRQILGQKVEFLVSFYNNEISEKSEIFDDQFSVERPDGSNFTLKIRSTKLEDSAMYFCASSASREQLYGYTFGSGTRLTVV.

The chain carries TRBV5-4 and TRBJ2-7; 8 positions match TRBD1. This CDR3 comprises 17 residues. V shed 0 bases and J 0 bases; nucleotides not matched to a gene: 8. Germline assignment: CDR1 SGHNT and CDR2 YYREEE (reference sequence). The CDR3 sequence is CASSLDLGQGSSYEQYF. In DNA form, the CDR3 reads TGTGCCAGCAGCTTGGATCTCGGACAGGGTTCCTCCTACGAGCAGTACTTC.

As to this clonotype: This may stem from a read error, because a much larger clone lies one nucleotide away. The chain recombines TRBV2 with TRBJ2-5, with D perhaps being TRBD1 or TRBD2 (5 bases each). The germline gives CDR1 SNHLY, CDR2 FYNNEI. CDR3 length equals 14 residues. Trimming took 9 bases from V and 4 from J, leaving 18 bases between them. The CDR3 coding sequence is TGTGCCAGTCTACCGGGACCCCGGGGAGAGACCCAGTACTTC. It translates to CASLPGPRGETQYF.

V and J are TRBV6-5 and TRBJ2-1, with TRBD2 identical over 11 bases. Germline V gene lookup returns CDR1 MNHEY and CDR2 SVGAGI. This CDR3 has 17 amino acids. The J segment lost 2 bases and the V segment lost 0 bases, leaving 3 bases of the junction unmatched. The CDR3 is CASSYSLAGGPYNEQFF. DNA of the CDR3: TGTGCCAGCAGTTACTCGTTAGCGGGGGGGCCCTACAATGAGCAGTTCTTC.

This clonotype appeared many times. The CDR3 DNA sequence: TGTGCCAGCAGTTTTCGGGGGGCCGATAATGAAAAACTGTTTTTT. Its translation is CASSFRGADNEKLFF. The chain links TRBV28 to TRBJ1-4; TRBD1 is a possible D gene (6 bases). Germline V CDR1 and CDR2: MDHEN, SYDVKM. Trimming left V 3 bases short and J 4 bases short, with 12 bases between. The CDR3 length is 15 residues.

This clonotype occurred many times. This chain links TRBV3-1 with TRBJ1-1; D gene ambiguous. In germline, CDR1 is LGHDT, CDR2 YNNKEL (reference sequence). V gave up 2 bases and J gave up 7 bases, with 11 bases separating them. This CDR3 has 13 amino acids. CDR3 region: CASSQRTGFEAFF. The CDR3 region has the DNA TGTGCCAGCAGCCAAAGGACGGGATTTGAAGCTTTCTTT.

This clonotype showed up many times. V and J are TRBV7-2 and TRBJ2-3, with a possible D match to TRBD2 (5 bases). Germline CDR1 reads SGHTA; CDR2 reads FQGNSA. The CDR3 is 14 amino acids. Trimming took 3 bases from V and 5 from J, leaving 12 bases between them. The CDR3: CASSFRGQEDTQYF. CDR3 nucleotides: TGTGCCAGCAGCTTCCGAGGGCAAGAAGATACGCAGTATTTT.

The sample holds many counts of this clonotype. The chain joins TRBV3-1 to TRBJ2-1, with TRBD2 identical over 8 bases. The CDR3 totals 17 residues. The trim removed 3 bases at V and 1 base at J, leaving 8 bases unmatched. Germline V lookup: CDR1 LGHDT, CDR2 YNNKEL (reference sequence). The CDR3 is CASSQARSGRSYNEQFF. CDR3 DNA sequence: TGTGCCAGCAGCCAGGCGAGGAGCGGGAGATCCTACAATGAGCAGTTCTTC.